One sample yielded the 26 T cell receptor beta chains listed below, sequenced in a study of shared clonotypes between healthy human individuals. Libraries were prepared by immunoSEQ multiplex PCR; TCRdb keeps only in-frame clonotypes and omits some of them. This table holds 2 million to 2.5 million clones, about 94% found once. Sequencing input: naive CD4+ T cells sorted from blood. As to subset: CD45RA+ positively selected. All receptors come from a man aged 18-30 years in good health.

This clone was picked up one time. Other DNA sequences in the sample encode the same CDR3. The rearrangement uses TRBV5-4 and TRBJ1-5; D uncertain. CDR1 is SGHNT and CDR2 is YYREEE in the germline V gene (reference sequence). The germline V and J ends were trimmed by 2 bases and 2 bases, with 5 bases remaining between them. This CDR3 spans 13 amino acids. The CDR3 loop is CASSFSGNQPQHF. CDR3 sequence (DNA): TGTGCCAGCAGCTTTTCGGGCAATCAGCCCCAGCATTTT.

V and J are TRBV5-1 and TRBJ2-5; perhaps D is TRBD1 or TRBD2 (5 bases each). V lost 4 bases and J 3 bases, leaving 16 bases between the germline ends. The CDR3 spans 15 residues. Germline CDR1 reads SGHRS; CDR2 reads YFSETQ. The CDR3: CASSLGSGPKETQYF. DNA for the CDR3: TGCGCCAGCAGCCTCGGCTCGGGACCCAAAGAGACCCAGTACTTC.

This chain joins TRBV10-3 and TRBJ2-3, with TRBD2 identical over 10 bases. CDR1 is ENHRY and CDR2 is SYGVKD in the germline V gene. Trimming took 5 bases from V and 4 from J; bases not matched to a gene: 6. The CDR3 totals 15 residues. The CDR3 loop is CAISNSSGSADTQYF. The CDR3, as DNA: TGTGCCATCAGTAATTCTAGCGGGAGTGCAGATACGCAGTATTTT.

J is TRBJ2-2 and V is TRBV5-1, with a tentative D call TRBD2 (6 bases). Between the trimmed V and J ends, which lost 4 bases and 4 bases, there was a span of 11 bases. The CDR3 loop spans 14 amino acids. CDR1 is SGHRS and CDR2 is YFSETQ in the germline V gene. The CDR3 protein is CASSPDGGTGELFF. The CDR3 bases are TGCGCCAGCAGCCCTGACGGGGGCACCGGGGAGCTGTTTTTT.

In the case of this clone: Other DNA sequences within the sample encode an identical CDR3. The chain is built from TRBV30 and TRBJ2-7; 7 bases are shared with TRBD1. This CDR3 region has 14 residues. CDR1 GTSNPN and CDR2 SVGIG come from the germline V gene (reference sequence). V was clipped by 0 bases and J by 0 bases; unmatched bases: 2. Here the CDR3 reads CAWSVGGSSYEQYF. DNA of the CDR3: TGTGCCTGGAGTGTAGGGGGCAGCTCCTACGAGCAGTACTTC.

On this clone itself: Sequence at one end of the junction differs from germline and may be a read error. The rearrangement links TRBV7-7 to TRBJ2-1; 13 positions match TRBD2. The CDR3 runs 16 residues. Germline assignment: CDR1 SSHAT and CDR2 FNYEAQ (reference sequence). CDR3 DNA: TGTGCTAGCAGCTTAGGGACTAGCGGGAAGGACAATGAGCAGTTCTTC. Translation gives CASSLGTSGKDNEQFF.

The chain joins TRBV5-1 to TRBJ2-3; D remains unclear. With 0 bases removed from V and 1 base from J, the gap between germline ends came to 15 bases. This CDR3 has 17 residues. The V gene's germline CDR1 is SGHRS and CDR2 YFSETQ. CDR3: CASSLALTSDGTDTQYF. The DNA for the CDR3 is TGCGCCAGCAGCTTGGCCCTAACCTCTGACGGCACAGATACGCAGTATTTT.

The chain carries TRBV27 and TRBJ2-7, with a weak D call TRBD2 (6 bases). The CDR3 spans 16 residues. V was cut by 2 bases and J by 7 bases, with 21 bases left in between. Germline V gives CDR1 MNHEY, CDR2 SMNVEV (reference sequence). The CDR3 sequence: CASSLKGGPGVGEQYF. The CDR3 nucleotides read TGTGCCAGCAGTTTAAAGGGCGGACCGGGGGTAGGTGAGCAGTACTTC.

This clone was observed once. The gene calls are TRBV18 and TRBJ1-4, with a possible D match to TRBD1 (6 bases). Trimming pared 3 bases from V and 4 bases from J, leaving 9 bases between. Looked up from germline, CDR1 is KGHSH and CDR2 is LQKENI. CDR3 length equals 14 residues. For the CDR3, the DNA is TGTGCCAGCTCACCGACAGGCTTTAATGAAAAACTGTTTTTT. Its protein is CASSPTGFNEKLFF.

About this clone: One end of the junction is discordant with germline, which a read error may explain. The V and J genes are TRBV6-1 and TRBJ1-5, with D hard to call. The CDR3 totals 10 residues. Per germline, CDR1 MNHNS and CDR2 SASEGT. Written as DNA, the CDR3 is TGCGTGGCCGGGGATCAGCCCCAGCATTTT. Its translation: CVAGDQPQHF.

This chain joins TRBV11-1 and TRBJ1-2, with D possibly matching TRBD1 (6 bases). There are 12 residues in the CDR3. V shed 3 bases and J shed 5 bases, with 7 bases lying between them. CDR1 SGHAT and CDR2 FQDESV come from the germline V gene (reference sequence). CDR3 nucleotides: TGTGCCAGCAGCTTGGGGGCTTATGGCTACACCTTC. Its protein product is CASSLGAYGYTF. Drawing the rest from reference TRBV11-1 and TRBJ1-2, the complete variable domain is EAEVAQSPRYKITEKSQAVAFWCDPISGHATLYWYRQILGQGPELLVQFQDESVVDDSQLPKDRFSAERLKGVDSTLKIQPAELGDSAMYLCASSLGAYGYTFGSGTRLTVV.

This clone has a single count. This chain joins TRBV9 and TRBJ2-2; D is perhaps TRBD2 (5 bases). The CDR3 has 15 amino acids. The germline CDR1 and CDR2 sequences are SGDLS and YYNGEE. V shed 0 bases and J shed 5 bases, with 11 bases lying between them. The CDR3 DNA reads TGTGCCAGCAGCGTAGCCGAGGGAAGTACCGGGGAGCTGTTTTTT. As protein: CASSVAEGSTGELFF.

As concerns this clone: This specimen includes other DNA sequences encoding the same CDR3. The genes are TRBV9 and TRBJ1-2, with D perhaps matching TRBD1 (5 bases). Germline assignment: CDR1 SGDLS and CDR2 YYNGEE. The CDR3 runs 13 residues. Trimming removed 2 bases at V and 2 bases at J, with 7 bases between. In DNA, the CDR3 is TGTGCCAGCAGCGTGGGGGGAAACTATGGCTACACCTTC. Protein sequence: CASSVGGNYGYTF. Supplemented by reference TRBV9 and TRBJ1-2, the full variable domain reads DSGVTQTPKHLITATGQRVTLRCSPRSGDLSVYWYQQSLDQGLQFLIQYYNGEERAKGNILERFSAQQFPDLHSELNLSSLELGDSALYFCASSVGGNYGYTFGSGTRLTVV.

The chain has TRBV2 and TRBJ1-5; 7 nucleotides align to TRBD1. The CDR3 consists of 15 residues. Germline assignment: CDR1 SNHLY and CDR2 FYNNEI. V dropped 5 bases and J dropped 6; count of bases not matched to a gene: 10. This CDR3 reads CASSRGQAEGQPQHF. CDR3 coding DNA: TGTGCCAGCAGTCGAGGACAGGCGGAGGGTCAGCCCCAGCATTTT.

In the case of this clone: The same CDR3 arises from other DNA sequences in this sample as well. V usage is TRBV28 and J usage is TRBJ2-3, with 8 bases lining up with TRBD1. Per the germline V gene, CDR1 is MDHEN and CDR2 is SYDVKM. The V segment lost 4 bases and the J segment 1 base; nucleotides outside the gene matches: 7. The CDR3 is 16 residues long. CDR3 region: CASSSPGQGGTDTQYF. CDR3 coding DNA: TGTGCCAGCAGTTCGCCCGGACAGGGAGGCACAGATACGCAGTATTTT. The full variable domain, rest sourced from reference TRBV28 and TRBJ2-3, is DVKVTQSSRYLVKRTGEKVFLECVQDMDHENMFWYRQDPGLGLRLIYFSYDVKMKEKGDIPEGYSVSREKKERFSLILESASTNQTSMYLCASSSPGQGGTDTQYFGPGTRLTVL.

Points on this clone: The same CDR3 arises from other DNA sequences in this sample as well. This chain links TRBV18 with TRBJ2-7; D is ambiguous. Trimming left V 2 bases short and J 5 bases short, with 7 bases between. CDR3 length: 12 residues. Germline CDR1 and CDR2: KGHSH and LQKENI. CDR3 DNA: TGTGCCAGCTCACCAGGAGTCGACGAGCAGTACTTC. Protein sequence: CASSPGVDEQYF.

V is TRBV2 and J is TRBJ2-7; D remains unclear. CDR1 and CDR2 (germline): SNHLY, FYNNEI. This CDR3 is built from 14 residues. Trimming took off 4 bases at V and 0 bases at J, with 10 bases between the two ends. CDR3 coding DNA: TGTGCCAGCAGTGTTGCGCAATACTCCTACGAGCAGTACTTC. As protein: CASSVAQYSYEQYF.

This clone appeared a single time. The V call is TRBV27, the J call TRBJ1-1, with D uncertain. V was pared by 1 base and J by 8 bases, with 23 bases between. From germline, CDR1 is MNHEY and CDR2 SMNVEV (reference sequence). This CDR3 comprises 17 residues. CDR3 bases: TGTGCCAGCAGTTTATTCCTCGCGGGAGGTAGACGGTCCGAAGCTTTCTTT. Residues: CASSLFLAGGRRSEAFF.

This chain uses TRBV9 with TRBJ1-4, with 10 nucleotides matching TRBD1. The germline gives CDR1 SGDLS, CDR2 YYNGEE. Germline trimming cut 0 bases from V and 6 bases from J; bases unmatched to any gene: 5. CDR3 size: 16 residues. CDR3 coding DNA: TGTGCCAGCAGCGTAGGACGGACAGGGGGATATGAAAAACTGTTTTTT. Translating it yields CASSVGRTGGYEKLFF.

The J gene is TRBJ1-6, the V gene TRBV27; D not certain. The CDR3 has 16 residues. Germline values: CDR1 MNHEY, CDR2 SMNVEV (reference sequence). Trimming left V 5 bases short and J 2 bases short, with 13 bases between. DNA for the CDR3: TGTGCCAGCAGTGATGGCATAGGAGCCTATAATTCACCCCTCCACTTT. It translates to CASSDGIGAYNSPLHF.

The J gene is TRBJ1-1, the V gene TRBV7-2; a weak D match, TRBD1 (6 bases). Germline CDR1 is SGHTA and CDR2 is FQGNSA. The CDR3 covers 18 residues. V lost 1 base to trimming and J lost 1 base, with 19 bases between them. This CDR3 is CASSLEYRGGPKNTEAFF. CDR3 bases: TGTGCCAGCAGCTTAGAGTATAGGGGGGGCCCAAAGAACACTGAAGCTTTCTTT.

V is TRBV10-3 and J is TRBJ2-5; D is tentatively TRBD1 or TRBD2 (5 bases each). Germline loops: CDR1 ENHRY, CDR2 SYGVKD. The CDR3 is 14 amino acids. V gave up 3 bases and J gave up 1 base, with 9 bases separating them. The CDR3 DNA reads TGTGCCATCAGTGATTTCGGGACCCAAGAGACCCAGTACTTC. This codes for CAISDFGTQETQYF.

The rearrangement uses TRBV5-6 and TRBJ1-6; D gene ambiguous. The CDR3 spans 17 residues. Deletions cut 1 base from V and 5 bases from J, with 16 bases between. Looked up from germline, CDR1 is SGHDT and CDR2 is YYEEEE. The CDR3 spells CASSLFERAKDNSPLHF. CDR3 nucleotide sequence: TGTGCCAGCAGCTTGTTCGAAAGGGCGAAGGATAATTCACCCCTCCACTTT.

This chain links TRBV4-3 with TRBJ2-2, with 9 nucleotides matching TRBD2. The V and J ends lost 0 bases and 4 bases, in that order; junction bases with no gene match: 12. The CDR3 loop spans 19 amino acids. Germline V gene sequence: CDR1 LGHNA, CDR2 YSLEER. The chain's CDR3 is CASSQDKGKGTSRTGELFF. DNA for the CDR3: TGCGCCAGCAGCCAAGATAAAGGTAAGGGGACTAGCCGCACCGGGGAGCTGTTTTTT.

The rearrangement links TRBV9 to TRBJ1-5; 10 bases map to TRBD1. This CDR3 spans 17 amino acids. Per the germline V gene, CDR1 is SGDLS and CDR2 is YYNGEE. The ends lost 4 bases at V and 0 bases at J; junction bases unmatched: 7. CDR3 amino acids: CASSPWTGGISNQPQHF. The DNA for the CDR3 is TGTGCCAGCAGCCCGTGGACAGGGGGAATTAGCAATCAGCCCCAGCATTTT. Variable domain in full (rest from reference TRBV9 and TRBJ1-5): DSGVTQTPKHLITATGQRVTLRCSPRSGDLSVYWYQQSLDQGLQFLIQYYNGEERAKGNILERFSAQQFPDLHSELNLSSLELGDSALYFCASSPWTGGISNQPQHFGDGTRLSIL.

In its sample, this clone was seen once. The V and J genes are TRBV27 and TRBJ1-5; D is undetermined. The V and J ends lost 6 bases and 7 bases respectively, with 19 bases between them. The CDR3 sequence is 15 residues long. CDR1 is MNHEY and CDR2 is SMNVEV in the germline V gene (reference sequence). CDR3 bases: TGTGCCAGCAGCTATACGCCCCTACCGACGCAGCCCCAGCATTTT. Protein product: CASSYTPLPTQPQHF.